A selection of T cell receptor beta chains follows, all from one sample in a study of cytomegalovirus exposure and HLA in healthy donors. Method: immunoSEQ multiplex PCR; TCRdb's copy keeps in-frame clones and lacks some. The sample has about 180,000 clones; over 70% are singletons. Sequencing was done on a sample of PBMCs. These receptors originate from a woman between 50 and 59 years old in good health and CMV-seronegative. The conserved cysteine and the conserved F or W are not part of the CDR3 here. The order of the fields is J gene, V gene, CDR3 protein.

J: TRBJ1-3; V: TRBV7-6; CDR3: ASSPLGTGGSNTIY
J: TRBJ2-1; V: TRBV6-1; CDR3: ASSRGGELYNEQF
J: TRBJ2-5; V: TRBV5-4; CDR3: ASSWGGTAQETQY
J: TRBJ1-2; V: TRBV6-5; CDR3: ASSYSDREFYGYT
J: TRBJ1-5; V: TRBV2; CDR3: ASSEIEGQAQH
J: TRBJ2-6; V: TRBV2; CDR3: ASSEDRLANVLT
J: TRBJ2-5; V: TRBV29-1; CDR3: SVTSGQETQY
J: TRBJ1-5; V: TRBV28; CDR3: ASSFGLWQGSNQPQH
J: TRBJ2-7; V: TRBV27; CDR3: ASSGDNTYEQY
J: TRBJ1-3; V: TRBV9; CDR3: ASSPAVSGNTIY
J: TRBJ2-2; V: TRBV2; CDR3: ASSQTTNTGELF
J: TRBJ2-3; V: TRBV9; CDR3: ASTSGGTDTQY
J: TRBJ1-5; V: TRBV19; CDR3: ASSGTRDQH
J: TRBJ2-1; V: TRBV15; CDR3: ATSKVSGPNEQF
J: TRBJ2-1; V: TRBV7-3; CDR3: ASGLQGSSYNEQF